The clone carrying this T cell receptor (beta chain) was observed once. Its specificity is not known. Upon completion of under eleven days in culture, CD4+ T cells were isolated. Each participant was administered two doses of either the BNT162b2 or the mRNA-1273 vaccine. In the cultures, half the medium was exchanged for IL-2 medium on days 3 and 7. Germline V gene data show CDR1 as MNHEY and CDR2 as SVGAGI. This CDR3 comprises 14 residues. V shed 6 bases, J shed 0 bases, and the junction held 3 bases outside the gene matches. This entry belongs to a study of vaccination effects on CD4 cells after COVID-19. Overall study context: Prior to sequencing, the ViraFEST assay stimulated PBMC with viral peptide pools, which expanded the antigen-specific CD4+ T cells.

Clones were sequenced by immunoSEQ multiplex PCR, and TCRdb holds only the in-frame ones, with some missing. The sample holds about 39,000 clones, around 73% seen once. General study points: Pronounced clonal contraction occurred in clones induced by infection and by vaccine late after vaccination.

The receptor's source is a human donor who received a COVID-19 vaccine. The sequenced sample was CD4+ T cells from PBMCs cultured without peptide, obtained after COVID-19 vaccination. The V gene is TRBV6-5, the J gene TRBJ2-7; 9 nucleotides match TRBD1. CDR3 DNA: TGTGCCAGCAGCCTGGGACAGGGCTCCTACGAGCAGTACTTC. Encoded protein: CASSLGQGSYEQYF.